This TCR beta chain emerged from a study of T-cell memory formation after mild COVID-19. TCRdb re-derived calls from the 5' RACE reads in MiXCR, one entry per CDR3 protein. The sample carries 550,000 to 650,000 distinct CDR3 sequences, 17% recorded once. CDR3 length: 12 residues. Trimming stripped 6 bases from V and 6 bases from J, with 8 bases between. The chain is built from TRBV12-3 or TRBV12-4 and TRBJ2-2, with D tentatively TRBD1 (5 bases). The receptor comes from an adult woman who had mild COVID-19 (a few samples of this study predate the infection). Cell type and time point are not known. Sequenced input: PBMCs or a T cell subset sorted from them (not recorded which). CDR3 sequence: CASRQVAGELFF. DNA of the CDR3: TGTGCCAGCAGACAGGTGGCCGGGGAGCTGTTTTTT.